One sample yielded the 31 T cell receptor beta chains listed below, sequenced in a study of T cells in tumors after PD-1 blockade. TCRdb's copy holds only in-frame clones and misses some; the assay was immunoSEQ multiplex PCR. The table includes some 48,000 clones, nearly 80% detected once. Source: PBMCs, taken before anti-PD-1 treatment. These receptors were collected from a human donor with basal cell carcinoma.

This chain connects TRBV2 to TRBJ2-7; perhaps D is TRBD1 or TRBD2 (6 bases each). The CDR3 runs to 15 residues. The V gene lost 6 bases and the J gene lost 2 bases, with 17 bases spanning the gap. Per the germline V gene, CDR1 is SNHLY and CDR2 is FYNNEI. CDR3 sequence: CASSATEGDPYEQYF. CDR3 DNA: TGTGCCAGCAGCGCGACGGAGGGGGACCCCTACGAGCAGTACTTC.

The chain couples TRBV18 to TRBJ2-3; 11 nucleotides align to TRBD2. The V gene end was trimmed by 2 bases and the J gene end by 1 base; junction bases not matched to a gene: 8. This CDR3 contains 18 residues. Looked up from germline, CDR1 is KGHSH and CDR2 is LQKENI. CDR3: CASSPKGLAGTRTDTQYF. The CDR3 nucleotides read TGTGCCAGCTCACCAAAAGGACTAGCGGGTACCCGCACAGATACGCAGTATTTT. The full variable domain, rest sourced from reference TRBV18 and TRBJ2-3, is NAGVMQNPRHLVRRRGQEARLRCSPMKGHSHVYWYRQLPEEGLKFMVYLQKENIIDESGMPKERFSAEFPKEGPSILRIQQVVRGDSAAYFCASSPKGLAGTRTDTQYFGPGTRLTVL.

The chain has TRBV3-1 (or the pseudogene TRBV3-2) and TRBJ2-2; 7 bases line up with TRBD2. The CDR3 contains 19 residues. Trimming removed 4 bases from V and 1 base from J; junction bases left unmatched: 15. The germline V gene encodes CDR1 LGHDT and CDR2 YNNKEL (reference sequence). CDR3 amino acids: CASSPLPGRREGNTGELFF. The CDR3 nucleotides read TGTGCCAGCAGCCCCCTCCCGGGCCGCAGGGAGGGGAACACCGGGGAGCTGTTTTTT.

This clone has just one count. The gene calls are TRBV24-1 and TRBJ2-2; D remains unclear. V was shortened by 12 bases and J by 1 base, with 17 bases between the two germline ends. The CDR3 has 15 residues. The germline V gene has CDR1 KGHDR and CDR2 SFDVKD. The CDR3 sequence is CAASRPGRNTGELFF. Here the CDR3 DNA reads TGTGCCGCCTCCCGCCCGGGCCGGAACACCGGGGAGCTGTTTTTT.

This chain links TRBV5-1 with TRBJ1-2; 9 bases line up with TRBD1. Trimming at V came to 3 bases and at J to 7 bases, leaving 4 bases not matched to a gene. This CDR3 region has 13 residues. Per the germline V gene, CDR1 is SGHRS and CDR2 is YFSETQ. This CDR3 is CASSWDRAGGYTF. In DNA form, the CDR3 reads TGCGCCAGCAGCTGGGACAGGGCGGGTGGCTACACCTTC.

This clone came up a few times. The chain recombines TRBV27 with TRBJ2-5, with 12 positions matching TRBD2. Germline CDR1 MNHEY, CDR2 SMNVEV (reference sequence). Losses at the gene ends were 1 base for V and 1 base for J; bases not matched to a gene: 4. This CDR3 region has 17 residues. The CDR3 is CASSLWATSGGQETQYF. Here the CDR3 DNA reads TGTGCCAGCAGTTTATGGGCGACTAGCGGGGGCCAAGAGACCCAGTACTTC.

The rearrangement joins TRBV5-1 to TRBJ2-2; TRBD1 is a possible D gene (6 bases). Looked up from germline, CDR1 is SGHRS and CDR2 is YFSETQ. V was clipped by 4 bases and J by 6 bases, with 13 bases between them. The CDR3 is 14 residues long. The CDR3: CASSPDRIAGELFF. The CDR3 region has the DNA TGCGCCAGCAGCCCAGACAGGATTGCCGGGGAGCTGTTTTTT.

CDR3 coding DNA: TGTGCCAGCAGCGCGACTAATCCTAGCACAGATACGCAGTATTTT. Translated: CASSATNPSTDTQYF. The rearrangement joins TRBV9 to TRBJ2-3; the D gene is possibly TRBD2 (5 bases). Trimming cost V 3 bases and J 0 bases, with 11 bases left between them. The CDR3 has 15 amino acids. Germline CDR1 reads SGDLS; CDR2 reads YYNGEE. Full variable domain (missing parts from reference TRBV9 and TRBJ2-3): DSGVTQTPKHLITATGQRVTLRCSPRSGDLSVYWYQQSLDQGLQFLIQYYNGEERAKGNILERFSAQQFPDLHSELNLSSLELGDSALYFCASSATNPSTDTQYFGPGTRLTVL.

This clone was detected a few times. The V call is TRBV7-5, the J call TRBJ2-3. TRBV7-5 is described as a pseudogene. The CDR3 spans 15 residues. The CDR3 protein is CVRSLNPLGPDTQYF. The CDR3 nucleotides are TGTGTCAGAAGCTTAAACCCCCTGGGACCAGATACGCAGTATTTT.

This clone appeared a single time. The chain recombines TRBV3-1 (or the pseudogene TRBV3-2) with TRBJ1-1; 10 nucleotides line up with TRBD1. The germline V gene encodes CDR1 LGHDT and CDR2 YNNKEL (reference sequence). The CDR3 spans 13 residues. The ends lost 4 bases at V and 11 bases at J; junction bases unmatched: 7. CDR3 nucleotides: TGTGCCAGCAGCCGGCGACAGGGGGCAGGTGCTTTCTTT. It translates to CASSRRQGAGAFF.

The J gene is TRBJ1-4, the V gene TRBV6-5; 7 bases line up with TRBD1. Looked up from germline, CDR1 is MNHEY and CDR2 is SVGAGI. The CDR3 consists of 15 residues. The trim removed 6 bases at V and 8 bases at J, leaving 12 bases unmatched. This CDR3 reads CASRTYWTGGEKLFF. For the CDR3, the DNA is TGTGCCAGCAGGACCTATTGGACAGGCGGCGAAAAACTGTTTTTT.

The CDR3 spells CASSLAKLPQAFF. The DNA of the CDR3 is TGTGCCAGCAGCTTGGCCAAGCTACCTCAAGCTTTCTTT. The chain recombines TRBV5-6 with TRBJ1-1; D gene unclear. This CDR3 has 13 residues. Trimming left V 0 bases short and J 9 bases short, with 12 bases between. The germline V gene encodes CDR1 SGHDT and CDR2 YYEEEE.

Of note for this clone: The same CDR3 arises from other DNA sequences in this sample as well. The rearrangement links TRBV5-1 to TRBJ1-1; TRBD1 might be the D (5 bases). The germline V and J ends were trimmed by 0 bases and 1 base, with 7 bases remaining between them. This CDR3 is built from 14 residues. Germline values: CDR1 SGHRS, CDR2 YFSETQ. CDR3 sequence reads: CASSLVGGNTEAFF. The CDR3 coding sequence is TGCGCCAGCAGCTTGGTTGGGGGGAACACTGAAGCTTTCTTT.

V is TRBV18 and J is TRBJ1-1, with 10 positions matching TRBD1. The CDR3 has 14 residues. The J segment lost 5 bases and the V segment lost 3 bases, leaving 3 bases of the junction unmatched. Looked up from germline, CDR1 is KGHSH and CDR2 is LQKENI. The CDR3 bases are TGTGCCAGCTCACCGGGACAGGGGAGAACTGAAGCTTTCTTT. Protein product: CASSPGQGRTEAFF.

V gene TRBV3-1 (or the pseudogene TRBV3-2) combines with J gene TRBJ2-4; 10 bases align to TRBD2. Trimming at V came to 5 bases and at J to 0 bases, leaving 4 bases not matched to a gene. The CDR3 contains 16 residues. CDR1 and CDR2 from the germline V gene are LGHDT and YNNKEL (reference sequence). The CDR3 DNA is TGTGCCAGCAGCAACCTAGCGGGAGTAGCCAAAAACATTCAGTACTTC. It is translated as CASSNLAGVAKNIQYF.

V gene TRBV29-1 combines with J gene TRBJ2-1; 10 nucleotides align to TRBD1. The junction had 9 bases not matched to a gene; V was cut back by 7 bases and J by 12 bases. This CDR3 has 12 residues. The germline V gene has CDR1 SQVTM and CDR2 ANQGSEA. The CDR3 DNA sequence: TGCAGCGCCGCAAACCGGGACAGGGGGCAGTTCTTC. As protein: CSAANRDRGQFF.

This clone turned up a few times. The genes are TRBV6-1 and TRBJ2-5; 11 nucleotides agree with TRBD2. The CDR3 extends over 16 amino acids. Germline CDR1 is MNHNS and CDR2 is SASEGT. Trimming cost V 1 base and J 0 bases; bases outside gene matches: 1. CDR3 coding DNA: TGTGCCAGCAGTGAAGGACTAGCGGGGTACCAAGAGACCCAGTACTTC. It encodes CASSEGLAGYQETQYF.

The gene calls are TRBV4-1 and TRBJ2-7; no clear D gene. Trimming pared 1 base from V and 1 base from J, leaving 8 bases between. CDR1 and CDR2 (germline): MGHRA, YSYEKL. The CDR3 extends over 14 amino acids. The CDR3 sequence is CASSQAETSYEQYF. Here the CDR3 DNA reads TGCGCCAGCAGCCAAGCGGAAACATCCTACGAGCAGTACTTC.

In this sample, this clone turned up once. The rearrangement uses TRBV19 and TRBJ1-2; TRBD1 agrees at 7 bases. V lost 3 bases to trimming and J lost 3 bases; unmatched junction nucleotides: 7. The CDR3 is 15 amino acids. The V gene's germline CDR1 is LNHDA and CDR2 SQIVND (reference sequence). For the CDR3, the DNA is TGTGCCAGTAGTATTTACGACAGGGTTGACTATGGCTACACCTTC. This encodes CASSIYDRVDYGYTF.

This chain uses TRBV7-9 with TRBJ2-1; 9 bases line up with TRBD1. This CDR3 is 14 amino acids long. Germline values: CDR1 SEHNR, CDR2 FQNEAQ (reference sequence). Trimming removed 5 bases from V and 5 bases from J; junction bases left unmatched: 4. The CDR3 spells CASSGTGPHNEQFF. Written as DNA, the CDR3 is TGTGCCAGCAGCGGGACAGGGCCACACAATGAGCAGTTCTTC.

V gene TRBV3-1 (or the pseudogene TRBV3-2) combines with J gene TRBJ2-1; 14 nucleotides line up with TRBD2. The V gene end was trimmed by 2 bases and the J gene end by 4 bases; junction bases not matched to a gene: 7. The V gene's germline CDR1 is LGHDT and CDR2 YNNKEL (reference sequence). The CDR3 is 18 residues long. CDR3 region: CASSQRPTSGGAYNEQFF. For the CDR3, the DNA is TGTGCCAGCAGCCAAAGGCCGACTAGCGGGGGGGCATACAATGAGCAGTTCTTC.

The rearrangement uses TRBV10-3 and TRBJ2-1, with 11 bases identical to TRBD2. The CDR3 has 14 amino acids. CDR1 and CDR2 (germline): ENHRY, SYGVKD. V gave up 3 bases and J gave up 9 bases; unmatched junction bases: 4. The CDR3 DNA follows: TGTGCCATCAGTGATAGCGGGGGGGCCGGTGAGCAGTTCTTC. This codes for CAISDSGGAGEQFF.

The CDR3 reads CAWSVRRNNEQFF. The CDR3 DNA reads as TGTGCCTGGAGTGTACGGCGGAACAATGAGCAGTTCTTC. V usage is TRBV30 and J usage is TRBJ2-1; D is unresolved. This CDR3 contains 13 residues. Germline-derived CDR1 and CDR2 are GTSNPN and SVGIG (reference sequence). V shed 0 bases and J shed 5 bases, with 8 bases lying between them.

The V and J genes are TRBV6-6 and TRBJ2-3, with 7 bases lining up with TRBD2. This CDR3 is built from 14 residues. V trimming: 4 bases; J trimming: 0 bases; junction bases outside the gene matches: 1. CDR1 is MNHNY and CDR2 is SVGAGI in the germline V gene (reference sequence). The CDR3 loop reads CASSSGGSTDTQYF. The CDR3 DNA is TGTGCCAGCAGTTCCGGGGGGAGCACAGATACGCAGTATTTT.

The chain combines TRBV4-1 with TRBJ1-4; D may be TRBD1 (6 bases). Looked up from germline, CDR1 is MGHRA and CDR2 is YSYEKL. V was cut by 4 bases and J by 8 bases, with 23 bases left in between. The CDR3 consists of 17 residues. The CDR3 spells CASSRPKGGNEGEKLFF. Written as DNA, the CDR3 is TGCGCCAGCAGCCGCCCTAAGGGGGGGAATGAGGGGGAAAAACTGTTTTTT.

The chain employs TRBV7-9 and TRBJ1-3; a possible D gene is TRBD1 (5 bases). Germline CDR1 reads SEHNR; CDR2 reads FQNEAQ (reference sequence). Trimming removed 0 bases at V and 0 bases at J, with 9 bases between. This CDR3 is built from 16 residues. The CDR3 DNA is TGTGCCAGCAGCTTAGCGGGACGGCCCTCTGGAAACACCATATATTTT. This codes for CASSLAGRPSGNTIYF.

The chain is built from TRBV27 and TRBJ2-1; 11 nucleotides line up with TRBD2. CDR3 length: 14 residues. The junction had 9 bases not matched to a gene; V was cut back by 5 bases and J by 12 bases. Germline CDR1 reads MNHEY; CDR2 reads SMNVEV (reference sequence). CDR3 sequence (DNA): TGTGCCAGCAGTCCCGGACTAGCGGGCTTAACGCAGTTCTTC. Translation gives CASSPGLAGLTQFF.

This clone was counted only a few times. J is TRBJ2-7 and V is TRBV7-9; no reliable D call. V was clipped by 5 bases and J by 4 bases, with 3 bases between them. Germline assignment: CDR1 SEHNR and CDR2 FQNEAQ (reference sequence). The CDR3 consists of 10 residues. In DNA form, the CDR3 reads TGTGCCAGCAGCCTTTACGAGCAGTACTTC. It codes for CASSLYEQYF.

This clone was seen once. For the CDR3, the DNA is TGTGCCAGCAGCAACCGTTGGGACGGCTATGGCTACACCTTC. This codes for CASSNRWDGYGYTF. The chain uses TRBV7-2 and TRBJ1-2, with D perhaps matching TRBD1 (5 bases). Per the germline V gene, CDR1 is SGHTA and CDR2 is FQGNSA. The CDR3 runs 14 residues. V was clipped by 5 bases and J by 4 bases, with 14 bases between them.

The gene calls are TRBV9 and TRBJ2-7, with D perhaps matching TRBD1 (6 bases). Trimming pared 1 base from V and 3 bases from J, leaving 14 bases between. CDR1 and CDR2 from the germline V gene are SGDLS and YYNGEE. The CDR3 is 15 residues long. The CDR3 region is CASSVHGTRNYEQYF. CDR3 bases: TGTGCCAGCAGCGTACATGGGACAAGAAACTACGAGCAGTACTTC.

The sample holds one count of this clone. The rearrangement links TRBV3-1 (or the pseudogene TRBV3-2) to TRBJ1-1; the D is unclear. The germline gives CDR1 LGHDT, CDR2 YNNKEL (reference sequence). Trimming shortened V by 1 base and J by 0 bases, and 9 bases separated the two germline ends. The CDR3 spans 15 residues. The CDR3 region has the DNA TGTGCCAGCAGCCAAGGTTCGGGGTTGAACACTGAAGCTTTCTTT. It encodes CASSQGSGLNTEAFF.